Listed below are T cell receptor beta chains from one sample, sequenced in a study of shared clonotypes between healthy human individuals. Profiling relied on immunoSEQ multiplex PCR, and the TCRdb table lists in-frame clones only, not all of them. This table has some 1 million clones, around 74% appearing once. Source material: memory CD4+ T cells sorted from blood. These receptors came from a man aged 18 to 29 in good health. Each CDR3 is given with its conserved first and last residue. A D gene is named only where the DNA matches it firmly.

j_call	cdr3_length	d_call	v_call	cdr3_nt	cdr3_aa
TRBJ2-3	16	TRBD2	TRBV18	TGTGCCAGCTCACCACCACGCGGGGGGAGCACAGATACGCAGTATTTT	CASSPPRGGSTDTQYF
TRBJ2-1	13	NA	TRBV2	TGTGCCAGCAGTGTCATGTGGTACAATGAGCAGTTCTTC	CASSVMWYNEQFF
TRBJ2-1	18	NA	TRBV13	TGTGCCAGCAGCTCCGGGGTCCTACACCTCTACTCCTACAATGAGCAGTTCTTC	CASSSGVLHLYSYNEQFF
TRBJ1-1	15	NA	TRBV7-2	TGTGCCAGCAGCTTATCTGCAGGCTTGAACACTGAAGCTTTCTTT	CASSLSAGLNTEAFF
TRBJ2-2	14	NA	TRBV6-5	TGTGCCAGTACGCGCACAGGGACGACCGGGGAGCTGTTTTTT	CASTRTGTTGELFF
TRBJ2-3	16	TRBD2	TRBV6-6	TGTGCCAGCAGCTCGGGACTAGCGGTTATCACAGATACGCAGTATTTT	CASSSGLAVITDTQYF
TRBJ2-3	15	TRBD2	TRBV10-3	TGTGCCATCAAACCACTAGCGTCCGACACAGATACGCAGTATTTT	CAIKPLASDTDTQYF
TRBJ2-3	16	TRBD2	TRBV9	TGTGCCAGCAGCGTAGCGGCGGGGGGAAGCACAGATACGCAGTATTTT	CASSVAAGGSTDTQYF
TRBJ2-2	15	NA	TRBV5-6	TGTGCCAGCAGCCTGGGACACCGGGTCACCGGGGAGCTGTTTTTT	CASSLGHRVTGELFF
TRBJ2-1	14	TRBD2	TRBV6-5	TGTGCCAGCATTTCCGGGACTAGCCAGGGAGAGCAGTTCTTC	CASISGTSQGEQFF